Sequencing of this TCR beta chain was carried out in a study of T cells in Graves' hyperthyroidism and ophthalmopathy. RNA transcripts yielded amplified TCR beta CDR3 regions. A set of HTBI primers served as the primers for a first-round RT-PCR of the TCR CDR3. TCRdb re-called the multiplex PCR reads through MiXCR, storing one row per CDR3 protein. Of 750,000 to 950,000 distinct CDR3 sequences detected, 38% appear once; the ten largest clones hold approximately 10%. On this clonotype itself: Its specificity is not known.

Study conclusions and caveats: Within blood appeared most thyroid clonotypes that had expanded above 0.001.

Germline values: CDR1 SNHLY, CDR2 FYNNEI. The CDR3 spans 13 residues. Trimming shortened V by 6 bases and J by 4 bases, and 12 bases separated the two germline ends. Newly diagnosed hyperthyroidism, duration under 2 months, in patients aged 18 to 65. Diagnoses were made from clinical symptoms, serum measures (thyroxine and TRAb), thyroid ultrasound and orbital computed tomography. Sample: blood. The chain links TRBV2 to TRBJ1-2; tentative D call: TRBD1 (6 bases). The sequence was obtained from a man aged 18 to 29 with Graves' hyperthyroidism. CDR3 sequence: CASREQGPYGYTF. CDR3 coding DNA: TGTGCCAGCAGAGAACAGGGCCCCTATGGCTACACCTTC.